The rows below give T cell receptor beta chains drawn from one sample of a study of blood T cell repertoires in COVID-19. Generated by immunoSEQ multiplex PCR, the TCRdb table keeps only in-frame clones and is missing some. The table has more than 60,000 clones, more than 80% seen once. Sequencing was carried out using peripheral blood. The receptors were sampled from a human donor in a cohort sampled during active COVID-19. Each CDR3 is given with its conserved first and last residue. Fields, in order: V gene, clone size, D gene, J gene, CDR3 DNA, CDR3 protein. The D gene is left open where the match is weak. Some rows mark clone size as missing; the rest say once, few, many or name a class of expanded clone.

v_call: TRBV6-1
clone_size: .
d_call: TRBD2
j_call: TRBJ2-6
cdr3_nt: TGTGCCAGCAGTGATCCGGGGGGGATTGGGGCCAACGTCCTGACTTTC
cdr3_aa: CASSDPGGIGANVLTF

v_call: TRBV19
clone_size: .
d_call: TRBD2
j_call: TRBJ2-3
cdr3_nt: TGTGCCAGTAGTATGGAGCGGGGGGGCATAGATACGCAGTATTTT
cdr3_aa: CASSMERGGIDTQYF

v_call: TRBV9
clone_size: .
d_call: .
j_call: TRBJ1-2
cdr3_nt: TGTGCCAGCAGCGTAGGAATGGGGGCGGGAGGCTATGGCTACACCTTC
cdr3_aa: CASSVGMGAGGYGYTF

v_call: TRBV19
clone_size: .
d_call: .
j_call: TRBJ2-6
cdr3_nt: TGTGCCAGTAGTATTCCAGGGGCTGGGGCCAACGTCCTGACTTTC
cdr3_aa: CASSIPGAGANVLTF

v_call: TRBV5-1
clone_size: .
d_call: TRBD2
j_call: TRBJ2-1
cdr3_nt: TGCGCCAGCAGCATGGCCGGGCTAGCGGCCTACAATGAGCAGTTCTTC
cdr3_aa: CASSMAGLAAYNEQFF

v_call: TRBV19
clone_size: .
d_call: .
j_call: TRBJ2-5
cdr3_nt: TGTGCCAGTAGTCTCGAGGGATATGCACAAGAGACCCAGTACTTC
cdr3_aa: CASSLEGYAQETQYF

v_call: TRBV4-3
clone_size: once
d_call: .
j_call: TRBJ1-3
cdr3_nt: TGCGCCAGCAGCCAAGACACAGGGAATGGAAACACCATATATTTT
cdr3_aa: CASSQDTGNGNTIYF

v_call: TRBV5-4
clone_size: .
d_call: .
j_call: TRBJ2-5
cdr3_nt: TGTGCCAGCAGCTCGCAAGAGACCCAGTACTTC
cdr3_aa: CASSSQETQYF

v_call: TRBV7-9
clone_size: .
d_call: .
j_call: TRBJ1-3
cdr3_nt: TGTGCCAGCCAACGTCCAGGGGCCTCTGGAAACACCATATATTTT
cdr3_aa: CASQRPGASGNTIYF

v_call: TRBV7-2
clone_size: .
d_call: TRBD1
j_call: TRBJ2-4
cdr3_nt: TGTGCCAGCAGCTTAGCGGTGGGGTGGACAGGGTCTTTAGCCAAAAACATTCAGTACTTC
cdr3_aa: CASSLAVGWTGSLAKNIQYF

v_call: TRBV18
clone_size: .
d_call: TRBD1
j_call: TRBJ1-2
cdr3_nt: TGTGCCAGCTCACTTAAGAAGGGGGCAGTGACCTTC
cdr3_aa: CASSLKKGAVTF

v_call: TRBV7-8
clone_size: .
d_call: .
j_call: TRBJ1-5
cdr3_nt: TGTGCCAGCAGCTTAACCCCACGGGGGGGCAATCAGCCCCAGCATTTT
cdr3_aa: CASSLTPRGGNQPQHF

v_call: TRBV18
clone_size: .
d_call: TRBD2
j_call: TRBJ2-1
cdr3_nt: TGTGCCAGCTCACCGACGGGACTAGTAATCAATGAGCAGTTCTTC
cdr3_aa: CASSPTGLVINEQFF

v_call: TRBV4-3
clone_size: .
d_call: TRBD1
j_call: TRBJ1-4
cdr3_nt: TGCGCCAGCAGCCGAGAACAGGGGTTGAGTGAAAAACTGTTTTTT
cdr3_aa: CASSREQGLSEKLFF

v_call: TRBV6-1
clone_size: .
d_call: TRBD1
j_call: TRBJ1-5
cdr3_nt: TGTGCCAGCAGTGAAGCCCTTATTTGGACAGGGTTTAGTTTTCGGAATCAGCCCCAGCATTTT
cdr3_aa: CASSEALIWTGFSFRNQPQHF

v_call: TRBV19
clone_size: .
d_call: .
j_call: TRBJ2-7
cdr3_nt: TGTGCCAGTAGTATAGTGGTTTTTGGCAGGGCGTACGAGCAGTACTTC
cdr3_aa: CASSIVVFGRAYEQYF

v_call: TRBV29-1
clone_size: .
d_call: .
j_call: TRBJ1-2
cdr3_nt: TGCAGCGTACTTAGGCCAGGTTTAGGAAATGGCTACACCTTC
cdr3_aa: CSVLRPGLGNGYTF

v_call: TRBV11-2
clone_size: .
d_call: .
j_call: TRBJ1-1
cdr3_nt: TGTGCCAGCAGCTTGGATGGGAGGGGCACTGAAGCTTTCTTT
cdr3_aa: CASSLDGRGTEAFF

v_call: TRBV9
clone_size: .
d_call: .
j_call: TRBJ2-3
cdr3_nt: TGTGCCAGCAGCACCCTGGGTGGCAGGGACTCAGATACGCAGTATTTT
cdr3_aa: CASSTLGGRDSDTQYF

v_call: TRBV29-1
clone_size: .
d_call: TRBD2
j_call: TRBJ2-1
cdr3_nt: TGCAGCGTTGAAAGACTAGCGGGGTACAATGAGCAGTTCTTC
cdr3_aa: CSVERLAGYNEQFF